This T cell receptor (beta chain) came from a study of blood T cell repertoires in COVID-19. Study as a whole: Samples taken during acute and convalescent COVID-19 were collected in the United States, Italy and Spain. In each case, the material was cDNA or gDNA derived from T cells, B-cell-depleted T cells, or PBMCs.

Only in-frame clones appear in the TCRdb table, and some are missing; sequencing was by immunoSEQ multiplex PCR. The sample lists approximately 220,000 clones, roughly 80% occurring once. Recruits, aged roughly 18 to 95 years, lived in approximately 26 US areas. The sequence derives from a woman aged 40 to 49 with acute COVID-19. Input material: PBMCs or T cells enriched from blood (not recorded which).

The CDR3, as DNA: TGTGCCAGCAGTTTGACTCCTTATAGCAATCAGCCCCAGCATTTT. The encoded protein is CASSLTPYSNQPQHF. V gene TRBV27 combines with J gene TRBJ1-5, with D uncertain. With 3 bases removed from V and 0 bases from J, the gap between germline ends came to 9 bases. This CDR3 has 15 residues. Germline V gives CDR1 MNHEY, CDR2 SMNVEV (reference sequence).